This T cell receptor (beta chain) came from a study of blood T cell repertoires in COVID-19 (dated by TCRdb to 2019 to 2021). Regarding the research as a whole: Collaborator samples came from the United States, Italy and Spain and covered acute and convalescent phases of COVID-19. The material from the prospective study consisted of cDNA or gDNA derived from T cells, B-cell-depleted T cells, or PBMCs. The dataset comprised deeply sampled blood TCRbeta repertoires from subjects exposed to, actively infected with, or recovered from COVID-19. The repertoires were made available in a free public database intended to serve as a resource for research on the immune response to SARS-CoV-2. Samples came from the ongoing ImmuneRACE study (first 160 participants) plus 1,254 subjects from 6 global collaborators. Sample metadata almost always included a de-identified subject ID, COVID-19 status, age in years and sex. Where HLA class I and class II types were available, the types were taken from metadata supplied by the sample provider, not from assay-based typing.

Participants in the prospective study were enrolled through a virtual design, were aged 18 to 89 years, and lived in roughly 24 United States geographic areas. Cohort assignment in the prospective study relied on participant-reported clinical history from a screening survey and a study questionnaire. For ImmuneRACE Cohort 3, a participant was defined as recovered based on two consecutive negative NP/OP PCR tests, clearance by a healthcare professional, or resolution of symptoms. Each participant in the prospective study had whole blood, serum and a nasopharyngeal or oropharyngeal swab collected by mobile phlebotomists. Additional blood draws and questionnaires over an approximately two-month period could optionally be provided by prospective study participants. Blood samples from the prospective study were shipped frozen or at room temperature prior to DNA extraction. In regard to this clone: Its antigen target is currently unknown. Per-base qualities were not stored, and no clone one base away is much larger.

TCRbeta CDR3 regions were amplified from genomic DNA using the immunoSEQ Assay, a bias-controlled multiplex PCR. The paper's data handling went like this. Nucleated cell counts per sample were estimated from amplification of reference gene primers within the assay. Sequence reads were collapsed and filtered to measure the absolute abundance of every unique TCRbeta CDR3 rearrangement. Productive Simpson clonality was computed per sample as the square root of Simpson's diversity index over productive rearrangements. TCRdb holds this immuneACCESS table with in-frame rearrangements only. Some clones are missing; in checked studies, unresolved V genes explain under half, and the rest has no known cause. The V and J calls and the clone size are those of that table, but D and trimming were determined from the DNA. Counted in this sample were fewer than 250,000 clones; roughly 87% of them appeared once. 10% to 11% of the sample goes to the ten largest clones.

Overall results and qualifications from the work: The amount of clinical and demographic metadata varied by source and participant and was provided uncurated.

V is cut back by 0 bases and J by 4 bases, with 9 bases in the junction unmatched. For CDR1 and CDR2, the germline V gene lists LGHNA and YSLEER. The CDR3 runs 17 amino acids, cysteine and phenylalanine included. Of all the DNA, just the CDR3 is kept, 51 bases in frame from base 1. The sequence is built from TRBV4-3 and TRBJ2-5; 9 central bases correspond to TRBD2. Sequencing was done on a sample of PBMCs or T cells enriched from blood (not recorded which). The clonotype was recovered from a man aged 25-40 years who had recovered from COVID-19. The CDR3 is CASSQDLGRGGIETQYF. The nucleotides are TGCGCCAGCAGCCAAGACCTAGGGCGGGGGGGTATAGAGACCCAGTACTTC.